Detailed here is one T cell receptor beta chain. Its antigen is as yet unknown. This sample is part of a study of cytomegalovirus exposure and HLA in healthy donors. The overall study: A previous analysis identified around 120 million unique TCR beta sequences derived from around 200 million T cells. Study results and limitations: When analyzed later, a missense DCLRE1C variant was found to be linked to TCR beta V- and J-gene trimming. In all likelihood, a cluster of highly shared sequence variants was a sequencing artifact. The study listed some 160 cytomegalovirus-associated TCR beta chains.

The PCR employed 60 Vbeta primers together with 13 Jbeta primers. The repertoire was sequenced with immunoSEQ multiplex PCR; TCRdb's copy has only in-frame clones and lacks some. The sample gives approximately 160,000 clones, approximately 81% of which show up once; roughly 0.69% is in the top ten. Trimming at V came to 2 bases and at J to 8 bases, leaving 6 bases not matched to a gene. This CDR3 is 14 amino acids long. The germline gives CDR1 MDHEN, CDR2 SYDVKM. The V call is TRBV28, the J call TRBJ1-2; 9 positions match TRBD1. The clonotype originates from a woman between 18 and 29 years old in good health and CMV-seronegative. Sequencing used PBMCs. This CDR3 reads CASSLRDRVRGYTF. CDR3 bases: TGTGCCAGCAGTTTACGGGACAGGGTTAGGGGCTACACCTTC.